This T cell receptor beta chain was sequenced during a study of early T cells in non-severe SARS-CoV-2 infection (dated by TCRdb to the early 2020s). Regarding the research as a whole: Bulk RNA from unsorted whole blood was used for TCR sequencing, so alpha and beta chains could not be paired. Here is what the overall study found, with its caveats: VDJdb matching was skewed toward anti-spike CD8 responses and likely underestimated virus-specific expansions by missing private and CD4 specificities.

CDR1 is given as WNHNN and CDR2 as SYGVQD, both from the germline V gene (reference sequence). At the junction V is shortened by 4 bases and J by 3 bases; bases outside the gene matches: 5. The CDR3 runs 17 amino acids, cysteine and phenylalanine included. Here the CDR3 DNA is all that survives: 51 bases in frame from base 1. This clonotype has a handful of counts. No cognate antigen has been identified for it. Nothing much larger sits one base from this clone, and base qualities are not available. Receptor libraries were prepared by 5' RACE. TCRdb lists the instrument as NextSeq 500. To correct for sequencing error and PCR bias, the TCR library protocol tagged individual cDNA molecules with unique molecular identifiers. TCR alpha and beta chains were both sequenced, and the abundances of alpha and beta sequences in each sample were closely correlated with each other. On the authors' methods: Decombinator V4 was used to perform V gene, J gene and CDR3 annotation of TCR sequences. Expanded TCRs were defined as changing significantly between any two time points under a Poisson model with p below 0.0001. Abundances of TCRs were expressed as counts per million after normalisation to the total number of TCRs sequenced in each sample. MAIT TCRs were defined by TRAV1-2 paired with TRAJ12, TRAJ20 or TRAJ33, and iNKT TCRs by TRAV10 paired with TRAJ18. VDJdb, accessed 1 November 2021, was searched for CMV, EBV and SARS-CoV-2 annotated TCRs, excluding TCRs annotated for multiple antigens. In TCRdb, the public reads were trimmed at Q25 with fastp and aligned with MiXCR, with productive beta chains retained. Rows with a matching CDR3 protein are joined into one entry that keeps the most common DNA and genes. For this entry, the V and J calls and clone size follow TCRdb and not the study's own pipeline. The sample includes 60,000 or so distinct CDR3 sequences, with roughly 10% observed a single time. The top ten constitute 1.5% to 2% of the sample.

Set within a cohort of healthcare workers in London, UK, this nested case-control study involved weekly PCR testing of nasopharyngeal swabs along with blood sampling. Between 23 and 31 March 2020, the week of the UK lockdown, healthcare workers were enrolled and then followed up weekly for as long as 16 weeks. The sequencing sample was made of whole blood. The TCR originated in an adult who was a healthcare worker with PCR-confirmed SARS-CoV-2 infection or an uninfected control (not recorded which). The V gene is TRBV10-1 and the J gene is TRBJ2-1; TRBD2 matches 14 bases in the middle. The nucleotide sequence reads as follows: TGCGCCAGCAGTGCGGGGACTAGCGGGGGCCACTACAATGAGCAGTTCTTC. Its coded protein is CASSAGTSGGHYNEQFF.